The sequence of this T cell receptor beta chain was determined in a study of T cell responses to AZD1222 COVID-19 vaccine. Overall study findings and caveats: Clonal diversity was possibly underestimated, and the donors were mostly white British, with more females. Researchers report vaccine-associated CD4 TCRs spanning spike, with dominance at 160-218 and 743-854.

Germline-derived CDR1 and CDR2 are SGHDT and YYEEEE. This CDR3 is 18 amino acids long. With 8 bases removed from V and 0 bases from J, the gap between germline ends came to 24 bases. As regards this clone: Its antigen is as yet unknown.

The table came from immunoSEQ multiplex PCR; TCRdb's copy has only in-frame clones and leaves some out. The table shows 90,000 to 140,000 clones, with about 88% occurring only once. This sequence was found in an adult in good health. The specimen comprised peripheral blood, sampled on day 0 of AZD1222 vaccination. V usage is TRBV5-6 and J usage is TRBJ2-1, with TRBD2 as a possible D gene (6 bases). The CDR3 is CASFTGTGFSFSYNEQFF. For the CDR3, the DNA is TGTGCCAGTTTTACCGGGACTGGCTTTTCCTTCTCCTACAATGAGCAGTTCTTC.